The T cell receptor (beta chain) described here comes from a study of blood T cell repertoires in COVID-19. Background on the study: T cells, B-cell-depleted T cells, or PBMCs supplied cDNA or gDNA.

In the original processing: Reference gene primer amplification in the assay estimated nucleated cell counts. The assay was immunoSEQ multiplex PCR, and TCRdb's table has in-frame clones only and misses some. That table gives V, J and clone size, and the DNA gave D and trimming. The data contain about 200,000 clones, roughly nine tenths of them singletons. About this clone itself: A junction boundary mismatches the germline segment, possibly from a read error.

Looked up from germline, CDR1 is SGHTA and CDR2 is FQGNSA. The CDR3 runs 15 residues. V gene TRBV7-2 combines with J gene TRBJ2-1, with 10 bases identical to TRBD2. This sequence was found in a man aged 40-49 years with acute or convalescent COVID-19. Sequences were obtained from peripheral blood. The CDR3 loop is CASSFSGRSYTEQFF. CDR3 sequence (DNA): TGTGCCAGCAGCTTTAGCGGGAGGTCGTACACTGAGCAGTTCTTC.